The entry below describes one TCR beta chain. CDR1 and CDR2 (germline): KGHSH, LQKENI. CDR3 length: 14 residues. The V and J ends lost 5 bases and 2 bases respectively, with 10 bases between them. TCRdb passed the 5' RACE reads through MiXCR, listing each CDR3 protein once. This table holds tens of thousands of distinct CDR3 sequences, around 4.5% found once. The data were obtained in a study of neurological immune-mediated disorders. Sequenced sample: PBMCs. The sequence was obtained from a woman aged 55-70 years with multiple sclerosis. This chain connects TRBV18 to TRBJ1-5, with D hard to call. DNA for the CDR3: TGTGCCAGCTCATCCCTCAGCGGCAATCAGCCCCAGCATTTT. Residues: CASSSLSGNQPQHF.